The rows below give T cell receptor beta chains drawn from one sample of a study of cytomegalovirus exposure and HLA in healthy donors. Profiling relied on immunoSEQ multiplex PCR, and the TCRdb table lists in-frame clones only, not all of them. The sample records 100,000 to 150,000 clones, roughly 80% being singletons. Input material: PBMCs. These receptors all stem from a young man in good health and CMV-seropositive. Each CDR3 is given with its conserved first and last residue. A D gene is named only where the DNA matches it firmly. Clone size is shown for a subset of rows, as once, few, many or a class of expanded clone.

CDR3 DNA,CDR3 protein,J gene,V gene,clone size,D gene
TGTGCCAGTAGTTCCGACAGGGACCACGAGCAGTACTTC,CASSSDRDHEQYF,TRBJ2-7,TRBV19,.,TRBD1
TGCGCCAGCAGCCAGACCCCAGGGTCCGGGGAGCTGTTTTTT,CASSQTPGSGELFF,TRBJ2-2,TRBV5-1,.,.
TGTGCCAGCAGCTCATCGACCGGGACAGTCGGCTATGGCTACACCTTC,CASSSSTGTVGYGYTF,TRBJ1-2,TRBV5-8,.,TRBD1
TGTGCCAGCAGTCGGGGAGCAACGAATGAAGCTTTCTTT,CASSRGATNEAFF,TRBJ1-1,TRBV25-1,few,.
TGTGCCAGCAGGGCGGACAGGGGGCCTATAAACATTCAGTACTTC,CASRADRGPINIQYF,TRBJ2-4,TRBV2,.,TRBD1
TGTGCCAGCGGAAGGGGCACTGAAGCTTTCTTT,CASGRGTEAFF,TRBJ1-1,TRBV2,.,.
TGTGCCAGCAGGAATACAGGGGGGTGGTTACAGGAGACCCAGTACTTC,CASRNTGGWLQETQYF,TRBJ2-5,TRBV2,.,TRBD1
TGTGCCAGCAGCCGTACAGGGGGCGCTGGAAATTCACCCCTCCACTTT,CASSRTGGAGNSPLHF,TRBJ1-6,TRBV7-2,.,TRBD1
TGTGCCAGCAGCTCTAGCGGGAGGGCCTACAATGAGCAGTTCTTC,CASSSSGRAYNEQFF,TRBJ2-1,TRBV7-2,.,TRBD2
TGTGCCAGCAGTCGTTCGGGACACCCGAACACTGAAGCTTTCTTT,CASSRSGHPNTEAFF,TRBJ1-1,TRBV7-2,.,.
TGTGCCAGCAGCTCCATCGGGACAGGGAATGGCTACACCTTC,CASSSIGTGNGYTF,TRBJ1-2,TRBV4-2,once,TRBD1
TGTGCCAGTAGTATACCAAACAGGGCGGTGGAAGCTTTCTTT,CASSIPNRAVEAFF,TRBJ1-1,TRBV19,.,.
TGTGCCATCAGCGGCCAGGACCAAGAGACCCAGTACTTC,CAISGQDQETQYF,TRBJ2-5,TRBV10-3,.,.
TGCGCCAGCAGCTTGGGGGGACAGGGGGGTGAGCAGTTCTTC,CASSLGGQGGEQFF,TRBJ2-1,TRBV5-1,.,TRBD1
TGTGCCAGCAGCCAAGATGCCGACTCCGCGCTCTCTGGAAACACCATATATTTT,CASSQDADSALSGNTIYF,TRBJ1-3,TRBV4-2,.,.
TGTGCCTGGAGTGTGGGCGCAACTAATGAAAAACTGTTTTTT,CAWSVGATNEKLFF,TRBJ1-4,TRBV30,.,.
TGTGCCAGCAGCTTAGTTCGTTTGGGAGCCACTGAAGCTTTCTTT,CASSLVRLGATEAFF,TRBJ1-1,TRBV7-9,once,.
TGTGCCAGCAGCCTCGGGACAGGGGGCAGAACCGGGGAGCTGTTTTTT,CASSLGTGGRTGELFF,TRBJ2-2,TRBV7-2,.,TRBD1
TGTGCCAGCAGTCTCCGGCGGGCTTTCTTT,CASSLRRAFF,TRBJ1-1,TRBV6-1,.,.
TGTGCCAGCAGTGAATTACCGGCCGGGACCTACGAGCAGTACTTC,CASSELPAGTYEQYF,TRBJ2-7,TRBV6-1,.,.
TGTGCCAGCAGCCGATACCATATAGCGGGAGTAGGAGATACGCAGTATTTT,CASSRYHIAGVGDTQYF,TRBJ2-3,TRBV28,.,TRBD2
TGTGCCAGCAGTAATAATATAAGGGACTACACAGATACGCAGTATTTT,CASSNNIRDYTDTQYF,TRBJ2-3,TRBV2,.,TRBD2
TGTGCCAGCTCACCTCAGGGATTCTCTGGAAACACCATATATTTT,CASSPQGFSGNTIYF,TRBJ1-3,TRBV18,.,.
TGTGCCAGCAGTAGCGGGGGGGCCATTGAGCAGTTCTTC,CASSSGGAIEQFF,TRBJ2-1,TRBV6-5,few,TRBD2
TGTGCCTGGAGGGGGGTCGTAGCGGGCGGCGAGCAGTACTTC,CAWRGVVAGGEQYF,TRBJ2-7,TRBV30,.,TRBD2
TGCGCCAGCAGGGGAGACCCAAACCAAGAGACCCAGTACTTC,CASRGDPNQETQYF,TRBJ2-5,TRBV4-1,once,.
TGTGCCAGCAGCTCCAGTCTTTTTTCGGGGGGGGTTTCCGAGCAGTACTTC,CASSSSLFSGGVSEQYF,TRBJ2-7,TRBV5-6,few,TRBD2
TGTGCCAGCAGTTATGGACAGCAAGAGACCCAGTACTTC,CASSYGQQETQYF,TRBJ2-5,TRBV6-5,few,.
TGTGCCATATCGAATAGCGGGGGGGCGTTGTTCTTC,CAISNSGGALFF,TRBJ2-1,TRBV10-3,.,TRBD2
TGCGCCAGCAGCGACGGACTAGAAGCCACAGATACGCAGTATTTT,CASSDGLEATDTQYF,TRBJ2-3,TRBV4-3,.,TRBD2
TGTGCCAGCAGCCCGACCCTGGGGGCAGGGAATGGCTACACCTTC,CASSPTLGAGNGYTF,TRBJ1-2,TRBV9,few,.
TGCAGCGTTCGTTCTCGCCCAGGCAACACCATATATTTT,CSVRSRPGNTIYF,TRBJ1-3,TRBV29-1,.,.
TGTGCCAGCAAAATCCAAGGCAGGGACACTGAAGCTTTCTTT,CASKIQGRDTEAFF,TRBJ1-1,TRBV27,.,.
TGTGCCAGCAGCTACTCTAGGGCCTCCGGCGGGCTGTACTTC,CASSYSRASGGLYF,TRBJ2-5,TRBV6-5,.,.
TGTGCCAGCAGCTCCTACCCTACAGGGATTGAAGCTTTCTTT,CASSSYPTGIEAFF,TRBJ1-1,TRBV7-2,.,.
TGTGCCAGCAGCCCCGGGACTGGGCCGGGGGCCCAGTACTTC,CASSPGTGPGAQYF,TRBJ2-5,TRBV13,once,.
TGTGCCATCAGTGAGTCCTCAGGGTTTGCCGGGTACTTC,CAISESSGFAGYF,TRBJ2-7,TRBV10-3,.,.
TGCGCCAGCAGCCAGTGGGGCCGGACCTACAATGAGCAGTTCTTC,CASSQWGRTYNEQFF,TRBJ2-1,TRBV4-3,once,.
TGCGCCAGCAGCCAAGGAACAGGGGAATCCTACGAGCAGTACTTC,CASSQGTGESYEQYF,TRBJ2-7,TRBV4-3,few,TRBD1
TGTGCCAGCAGCTTAGACACAGGGTTCTCGCCTGAAGCTTTCTTT,CASSLDTGFSPEAFF,TRBJ1-1,TRBV7-2,few,.